This TCR beta chain was identified in a study of blood T cell repertoires in COVID-19. Whole-study context: Sites across the United States, Italy and Spain contributed samples from acute and convalescent COVID-19.

Losses at the gene ends were 4 bases for V and 7 bases for J; bases not matched to a gene: 2. The CDR3 has 14 residues. Germline CDR1 and CDR2: MNHEY and SMNVEV (reference sequence). Repertoires were generated with immunoSEQ multiplex PCR, while TCRdb's copy carries only in-frame clones and drops some. The repertoire consists of approximately 160,000 clones, with roughly 86% occurring once and the leading ten covering 5.5% to 8%. The clonotype was recovered from a man aged 45 to 65 with active or convalescent COVID-19. The sample comprised peripheral blood. This sequence joins TRBV27 and TRBJ1-6; TRBD1 aligns across 9 bases. CDR3 protein: CASSSGQGNSPLHF. The CDR3 DNA is TGTGCCAGCAGTTCCGGACAGGGGAATTCACCCCTCCACTTT.